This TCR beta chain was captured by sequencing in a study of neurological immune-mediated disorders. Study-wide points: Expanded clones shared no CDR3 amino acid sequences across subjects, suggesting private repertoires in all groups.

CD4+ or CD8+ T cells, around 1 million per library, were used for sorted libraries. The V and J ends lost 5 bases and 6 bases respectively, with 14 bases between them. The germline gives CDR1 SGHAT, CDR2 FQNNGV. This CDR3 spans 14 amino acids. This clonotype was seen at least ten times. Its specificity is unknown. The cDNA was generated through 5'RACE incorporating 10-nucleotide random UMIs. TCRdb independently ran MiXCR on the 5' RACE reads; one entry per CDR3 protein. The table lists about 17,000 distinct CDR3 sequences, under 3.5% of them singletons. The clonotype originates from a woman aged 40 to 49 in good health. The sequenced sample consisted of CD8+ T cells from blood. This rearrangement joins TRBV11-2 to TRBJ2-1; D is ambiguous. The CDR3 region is CASSRYTGRNEQFF. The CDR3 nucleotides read TGTGCCAGCAGCAGATACACCGGGCGCAATGAGCAGTTCTTC. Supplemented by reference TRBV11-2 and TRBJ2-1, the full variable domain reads EAGVAQSPRYKIIEKRQSVAFWCNPISGHATLYWYQQILGQGPKLLIQFQNNGVVDDSQLPKDRFSAERLKGVDSTLKIQPAKLEDSAVYLCASSRYTGRNEQFFGPGTRLTVL.